The clone carrying this T cell receptor beta chain was counted between two and nine times. Its antigen is as yet unknown. Trimming took off 2 bases at V and 4 bases at J, with 9 bases between the two ends. From germline, CDR1 is SGHRS and CDR2 YFSETQ. CDR3 length: 13 amino acids. This sample is part of a study of identical twins' blood T cells. Notes on the study in general: Twins reportedly had markedly more similar V usage than unrelated donors, even among out-of-frame TCRbeta clonotypes.

Both ends of each TCR cDNA library bore sample-specific barcodes. TCRdb analysed the 5' RACE reads with MiXCR anew, one entry per CDR3 protein. Altogether 300,000 to 400,000 distinct CDR3 sequences are present, 28% being singletons, with the ten largest covering about 6.1%. The receptor comes from a woman aged 18-50 years in good health. The chain couples TRBV5-1 to TRBJ1-2; D remains ambiguous. The sample was PBMCs. CDR3: CASSFSDSYGYTF. The CDR3, as DNA: TGCGCCAGCAGCTTTTCGGATTCCTATGGCTACACCTTC.